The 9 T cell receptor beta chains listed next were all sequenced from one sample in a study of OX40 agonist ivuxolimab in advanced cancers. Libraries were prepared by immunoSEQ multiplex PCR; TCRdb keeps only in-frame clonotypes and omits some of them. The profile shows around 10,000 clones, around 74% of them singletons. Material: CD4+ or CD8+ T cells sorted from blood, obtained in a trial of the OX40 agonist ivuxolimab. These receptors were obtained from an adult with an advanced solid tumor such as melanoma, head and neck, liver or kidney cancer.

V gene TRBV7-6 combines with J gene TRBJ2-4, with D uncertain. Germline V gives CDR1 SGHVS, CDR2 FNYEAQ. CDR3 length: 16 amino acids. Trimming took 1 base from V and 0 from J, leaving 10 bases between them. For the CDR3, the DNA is TGTGCCAGCAGCTTAGGTGGGGTCTCAGCCAAAAACATTCAGTACTTC. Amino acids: CASSLGGVSAKNIQYF.

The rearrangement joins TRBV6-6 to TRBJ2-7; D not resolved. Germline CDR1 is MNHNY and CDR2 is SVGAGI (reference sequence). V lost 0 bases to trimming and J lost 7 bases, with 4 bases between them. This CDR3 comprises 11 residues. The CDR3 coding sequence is TGTGCCAGCAGTTACTCTCGTGAGCAGTACTTC. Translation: CASSYSREQYF.

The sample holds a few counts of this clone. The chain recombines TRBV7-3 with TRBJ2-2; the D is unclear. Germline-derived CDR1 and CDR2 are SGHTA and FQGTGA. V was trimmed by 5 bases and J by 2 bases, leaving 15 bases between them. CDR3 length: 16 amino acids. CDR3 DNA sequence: TGTGCCAGCAGCCCAACTAATGGGGTAAACACCGGGGAGCTGTTTTTT. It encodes CASSPTNGVNTGELFF.

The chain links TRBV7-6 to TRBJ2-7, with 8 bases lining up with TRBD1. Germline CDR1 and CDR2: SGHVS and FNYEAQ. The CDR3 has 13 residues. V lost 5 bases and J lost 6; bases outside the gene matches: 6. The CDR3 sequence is CASSIGTGREQYF. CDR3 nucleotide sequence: TGTGCCAGCAGCATCGGGACAGGACGCGAGCAGTACTTC.

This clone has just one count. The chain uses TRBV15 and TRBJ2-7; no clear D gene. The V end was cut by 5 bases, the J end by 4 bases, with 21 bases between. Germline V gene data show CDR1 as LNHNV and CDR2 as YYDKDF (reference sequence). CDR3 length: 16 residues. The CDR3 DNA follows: TGTGCCACCAGCCCCGCCCCTCACACTTGTCGTTACGAGCAGTACTTC. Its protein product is CATSPAPHTCRYEQYF.

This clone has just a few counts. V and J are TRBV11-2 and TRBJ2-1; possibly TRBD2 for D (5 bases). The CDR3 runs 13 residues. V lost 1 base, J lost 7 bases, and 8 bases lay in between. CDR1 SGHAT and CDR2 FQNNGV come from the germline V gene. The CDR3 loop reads CASSLVRVNEQFF. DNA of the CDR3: TGTGCCAGCAGCTTAGTGCGGGTTAATGAGCAGTTCTTC. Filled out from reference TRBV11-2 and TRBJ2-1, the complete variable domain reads EAGVAQSPRYKIIEKRQSVAFWCNPISGHATLYWYQQILGQGPKLLIQFQNNGVVDDSQLPKDRFSAERLKGVDSTLKIQPAKLEDSAVYLCASSLVRVNEQFFGPGTRLTVL.

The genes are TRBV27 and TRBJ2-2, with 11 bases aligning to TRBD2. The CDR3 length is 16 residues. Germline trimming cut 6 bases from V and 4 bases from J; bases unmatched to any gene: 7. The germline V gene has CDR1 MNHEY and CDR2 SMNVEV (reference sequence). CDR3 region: CASSGSGGVGTGELFF. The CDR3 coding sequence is TGTGCCAGCAGCGGTAGCGGGGGGGTGGGCACCGGGGAGCTGTTTTTT.

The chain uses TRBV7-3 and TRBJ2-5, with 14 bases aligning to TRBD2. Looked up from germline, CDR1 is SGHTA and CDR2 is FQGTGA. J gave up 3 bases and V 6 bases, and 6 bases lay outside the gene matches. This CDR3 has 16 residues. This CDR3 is CASSSGLAGEKETQYF. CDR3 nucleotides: TGTGCCAGCAGTTCGGGACTAGCGGGAGAAAAAGAGACCCAGTACTTC.

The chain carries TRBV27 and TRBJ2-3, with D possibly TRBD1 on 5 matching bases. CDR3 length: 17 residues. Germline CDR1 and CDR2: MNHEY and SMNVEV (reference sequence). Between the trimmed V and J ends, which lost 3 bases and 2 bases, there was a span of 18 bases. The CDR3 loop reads CASSFLPRDESTDTQYF. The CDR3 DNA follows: TGTGCCAGCAGTTTTCTCCCCAGGGATGAGTCCACAGATACGCAGTATTTT.